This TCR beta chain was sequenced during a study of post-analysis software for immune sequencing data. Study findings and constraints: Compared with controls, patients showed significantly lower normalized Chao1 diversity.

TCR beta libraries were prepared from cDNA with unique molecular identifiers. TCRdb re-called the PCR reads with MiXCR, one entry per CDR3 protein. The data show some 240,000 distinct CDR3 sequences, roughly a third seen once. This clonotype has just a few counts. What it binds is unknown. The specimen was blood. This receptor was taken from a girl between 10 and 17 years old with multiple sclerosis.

This CDR3 reads CASSGTVRQFF. Written as DNA, the CDR3 is TGTGCCAGCAGTGGGACTGTACGGCAGTTCTTC. This chain connects TRBV25-1 to TRBJ2-1, with D maybe TRBD2 (5 bases). The CDR3 contains 11 residues. V was cut by 4 bases and J by 12 bases, with 10 bases left in between. The V gene's germline CDR1 is MGHDK and CDR2 SYGVNS.